One sample yielded the 30 T cell receptor beta chains listed below, sequenced in a study of T-cell reconstitution after alpha-beta-depleted transplantation in children. Researchers prepared the TCRbeta library using unique molecular identifiers, the study reports. TCRdb reprocessed the PCR reads with MiXCR, giving one entry per CDR3 protein. The sample records under 35,000 distinct CDR3 sequences, about 6.2% being singletons. The sequencing used PBMCs, mostly from graft donor cells, collected 180 days after TCRalphabeta/CD19-depleted stem cell transplant. These receptors originate from a male patient aged 10 to 17 who had a stem cell transplant for acute myeloid leukemia, so the T cells may come from the graft donor.

This clonotype was counted at least ten times. This sequence joins TRBV7-8 and TRBJ2-1, with unresolved D. V was clipped by 1 base and J by 1 base, with 14 bases between them. Germline CDR1 SGHVS, CDR2 FQNEAQ. The CDR3 totals 17 residues. CDR3 nucleotide sequence: TGTGCCAGCAGCTTAGGAACCGCGGACGCATCCTACAATGAGCAGTTCTTC. Protein: CASSLGTADASYNEQFF. The full variable domain, rest sourced from reference TRBV7-8 and TRBJ2-1, is GAGVSQSPRYKVAKRGQDVALRCDPISGHVSLFWYQQALGQGPEFLTYFQNEAQLDKSGLPSDRFFAERPEGSVSTLKIQRTQQEDSAVYLCASSLGTADASYNEQFFGPGTRLTVL.

By its share, this clonotype is medium-sized. The V and J genes are TRBV5-1 and TRBJ2-2; D is uncertain. CDR1 is SGHRS, CDR2 YFSETQ, per germline. Between the trimmed V and J ends, which lost 4 bases and 4 bases, there was a span of 8 bases. This CDR3 has 13 residues. This chain's CDR3 is CASSADGTGELFF. CDR3 sequence (DNA): TGCGCCAGCAGCGCGGATGGCACCGGGGAGCTGTTTTTT.

There are many counts of this clonotype. This chain joins TRBV20-1 and TRBJ2-1; D call uncertain. The CDR3 extends over 11 amino acids. Germline V lookup: CDR1 DFQATT, CDR2 SNEGSKA (reference sequence). Deletions cut 4 bases from V and 4 bases from J, with 5 bases between. The CDR3 protein is CSANQYNEQFF. The DNA for the CDR3 is TGCAGTGCTAACCAGTACAATGAGCAGTTCTTC.

The V gene is TRBV27, the J gene TRBJ2-5; D tentatively reads TRBD1 or TRBD2 (5 bases each). The V gene's germline CDR1 is MNHEY and CDR2 SMNVEV (reference sequence). Trimming pared 2 bases from V and 5 bases from J, leaving 9 bases between. The CDR3 is made up of 13 amino acids. As DNA, the CDR3 is TGTGCCAGCAGTTTAGAAGGGGACGAGACCCAGTACTTC. It specifies CASSLEGDETQYF.

This clonotype was detected ten times or more. V and J are TRBV28 and TRBJ2-2, with D possibly being TRBD1 (6 bases). The CDR3 has 15 amino acids. V was clipped by 2 bases and J by 5 bases, with 12 bases between them. Germline V CDR1 and CDR2: MDHEN, SYDVKM. CDR3 DNA sequence: TGTGCCAGCAGTTTAGGGCAGAGGGGGACCGGGGAGCTGTTTTTT. It encodes CASSLGQRGTGELFF.

This clonotype was seen ten or more times. The V and J genes are TRBV7-9 and TRBJ2-5, with D unresolved. The length of the CDR3 is 16 residues. Germline V gene sequence: CDR1 SEHNR, CDR2 FQNEAQ (reference sequence). V was shortened by 2 bases and J by 1 base, with 14 bases between the two germline ends. CDR3 protein: CASSLTGNAAQETQYF. The CDR3 DNA is TGTGCCAGCAGCTTAACTGGGAATGCGGCCCAAGAGACCCAGTACTTC. The whole variable domain, remainder taken from reference TRBV7-9 and TRBJ2-5, is DTGVSQNPRHKITKRGQNVTFRCDPISEHNRLYWYRQTLGQGPEFLTYFQNEAQLEKSRLLSDRFSAERPKGSFSTLEIQRTEQGDSAMYLCASSLTGNAAQETQYFGPGTRLLVL.

In this sample, this clonotype is medium-sized. The genes are TRBV9 and TRBJ2-7, with D possibly TRBD1 on 5 matching bases. The germline CDR1 and CDR2 sequences are SGDLS and YYNGEE. This CDR3 is 16 amino acids long. Trimming took 0 bases from V and 2 from J, leaving 15 bases between them. The CDR3 region has the DNA TGTGCCAGCAGCGTAGAACCCTGGGGCGGCCCCTACGAGCAGTACTTC. It translates to CASSVEPWGGPYEQYF.

At least ten counts were recorded for this clonotype. The CDR3 coding sequence is TGTGCCAGCACCCTGGGGGGCGCCTACAATGAGCAGTTCTTC. Translation: CASTLGGAYNEQFF. The chain carries TRBV28 and TRBJ2-1; D possibly uses TRBD1 or TRBD2 (6 bases each). CDR1 and CDR2 from the germline V gene are MDHEN and SYDVKM. The CDR3 extends over 14 amino acids. V lost 7 bases, J lost 2 bases, and 12 bases lay in between. The whole variable domain, filled in from reference TRBV28 and TRBJ2-1, reads DVKVTQSSRYLVKRTGEKVFLECVQDMDHENMFWYRQDPGLGLRLIYFSYDVKMKEKGDIPEGYSVSREKKERFSLILESASTNQTSMYLCASTLGGAYNEQFFGPGTRLTVL.

The rearrangement uses TRBV3-1 and TRBJ2-5; TRBD1 matches 8 bases. The CDR3 totals 15 residues. Germline lookup yields CDR1 LGHDT and CDR2 YNNKEL (reference sequence). Trimming took 10 bases from V and 4 from J; bases not matched to a gene: 14. CDR3 sequence: CATCHPRQGTETQYF. CDR3 nucleotides: TGTGCCACCTGCCACCCCCGACAGGGGACAGAGACCCAGTACTTC.

This clonotype showed up many times. The chain combines TRBV5-6 with TRBJ1-2, with 7 nucleotides matching TRBD1. Germline loops: CDR1 SGHDT, CDR2 YYEEEE. V lost 4 bases to trimming and J lost 8 bases; unmatched junction nucleotides: 17. The CDR3 totals 16 residues. CDR3 region: CASSIFRADRARGYTF. Here the CDR3 DNA reads TGTGCCAGCAGCATCTTTAGGGCCGACAGGGCACGGGGCTACACCTTC.

The table lists this clonotype with many counts. This chain connects TRBV12-3 or TRBV12-4 to TRBJ1-6; D unresolved. CDR3 length: 14 amino acids. Deletions cut 8 bases from V and 0 bases from J, with 8 bases between. The CDR3 spells CASQRSSYNSPLHF. For the CDR3, the DNA is TGTGCCAGCCAACGCAGCTCCTATAATTCACCCCTCCACTTT.

This chain connects TRBV24-1 to TRBJ2-5; possibly TRBD2 for D (6 bases). Germline V CDR1 and CDR2: KGHDR, SFDVKD. The germline V and J ends were trimmed by 4 bases and 4 bases, with 9 bases remaining between them. This CDR3 is 13 amino acids long. The CDR3 spells CATSDSGRETQYF. In DNA form, the CDR3 reads TGTGCCACCAGTGACTCCGGGAGAGAGACCCAGTACTTC.

This clonotype was counted ten times or more. This chain links TRBV20-1 with TRBJ1-1; D is undetermined. The V end lost 4 bases, the J end lost 3 bases, and 9 bases lay between the germline ends. Germline V gene sequence: CDR1 DFQATT, CDR2 SNEGSKA (reference sequence). This CDR3 has 12 residues. The CDR3 loop reads CSATPSYTEAFF. CDR3 sequence (DNA): TGCAGTGCTACCCCATCGTACACTGAAGCTTTCTTT.

Ten or more counts support this clonotype. The CDR3 reads CASSLQGASSYNEQFF. In DNA, the CDR3 is TGCGCCAGCAGCCTACAGGGGGCGAGCTCCTACAATGAGCAGTTCTTC. The V gene is TRBV5-1, the J gene TRBJ2-1; 9 nucleotides align to TRBD1. CDR1 and CDR2 (germline): SGHRS, YFSETQ. V lost 4 bases, J lost 0 bases, and 5 bases stayed unmatched. The CDR3 spans 16 residues.

This clonotype has just a few counts. The genes are TRBV10-3 and TRBJ2-1; TRBD1 agrees at 8 bases. The CDR3 runs 13 residues. CDR1 is ENHRY and CDR2 is SYGVKD in the germline V gene. The J segment lost 6 bases and the V segment lost 10 bases, leaving 8 bases of the junction unmatched. The CDR3 DNA reads as TGTGCCACCATAAACAGGGGGGTCAATGAGCAGTTCTTC. Amino acid sequence: CATINRGVNEQFF.

This clonotype has a count of ten or more. The genes are TRBV4-3 and TRBJ2-5; the D is unclear. The V and J ends lost 4 bases and 3 bases respectively, with 12 bases between them. The CDR3 contains 14 residues. Per the germline V gene, CDR1 is LGHNA and CDR2 is YSLEER. The CDR3 DNA reads TGCGCCAGCAGCCCATATCTAGGTGAAGAGACCCAGTACTTC. As protein: CASSPYLGEETQYF.

By proportion, this clonotype is medium-sized. This chain links TRBV7-9 with TRBJ2-7; D not resolved. The germline V gene has CDR1 SEHNR and CDR2 FQNEAQ (reference sequence). This CDR3 is built from 12 residues. The germline V and J ends were trimmed by 5 bases and 3 bases, with 8 bases remaining between them. The CDR3 DNA reads TGTGCCAGCAGCGGATACATCTACGAGCAGTACTTC. It encodes CASSGYIYEQYF.

This clonotype has at least ten counts. The chain links TRBV19 to TRBJ2-7; perhaps TRBD2 as D (6 bases). Trimming stripped 5 bases from V and 3 bases from J, with 17 bases between. This CDR3 has 15 amino acids. Germline V gene lookup returns CDR1 LNHDA and CDR2 SQIVND (reference sequence). CDR3 DNA: TGTGCCAGTAGTTCCCGACTAGGAAGCTACTACGAGCAGTACTTC. Translating gives CASSSRLGSYYEQYF. Based on the CDR3 plus reference TRBV19 and TRBJ2-7, the full variable domain is DGGITQSPKYLFRKEGQNVTLSCEQNLNHDAMYWYRQDPGQGLRLIYYSQIVNDFQKGDIAEGYSVSREKKESFPLTVTSAQKNPTAFYLCASSSRLGSYYEQYFGPGTRLTVT.

V usage is TRBV28 and J usage is TRBJ1-4; D remains ambiguous. V was cut by 4 bases and J by 8 bases, with 17 bases left in between. This CDR3 contains 15 residues. The germline gives CDR1 MDHEN, CDR2 SYDVKM. CDR3 DNA sequence: TGTGCCAGCAGTTCAATTCCCCCAGTGAAGGAAAAACTGTTTTTT. Residues: CASSSIPPVKEKLFF.

This clonotype was found many times. This chain joins TRBV3-1 and TRBJ2-7; TRBD2 matches 7 bases. In germline, CDR1 is LGHDT, CDR2 YNNKEL (reference sequence). This CDR3 is built from 17 residues. The V gene end was trimmed by 0 bases and the J gene end by 6 bases; junction bases not matched to a gene: 14. The CDR3 spells CASSQEVPGLTLREQYF. Here the CDR3 DNA reads TGTGCCAGCAGCCAAGAAGTGCCGGGACTAACTTTGCGCGAGCAGTACTTC.

This clonotype was picked up many times. The rearrangement joins TRBV4-1 to TRBJ2-2; D is ambiguous. CDR1 and CDR2 (germline): MGHRA, YSYEKL. CDR3 length: 13 residues. V lost 4 bases and J 2 bases, leaving 5 bases between the germline ends. CDR3 bases: TGCGCCAGCAGCCTTTACAACACCGGGGAGCTGTTTTTT. Translated, it gives CASSLYNTGELFF.

This clonotype was counted ten times or more. V and J are TRBV7-2 and TRBJ2-7; 7 nucleotides line up with TRBD1. Trimming at V came to 5 bases and at J to 0 bases, leaving 7 bases not matched to a gene. The germline V gene has CDR1 SGHTA and CDR2 FQGNSA. This CDR3 spans 15 amino acids. The CDR3 spells CASSPPTGISYEQYF. The CDR3 DNA reads TGTGCCAGCAGCCCCCCGACAGGGATCTCCTACGAGCAGTACTTC.

This clonotype was recorded many times. The V call is TRBV6-2 or TRBV6-3, the J call TRBJ2-2; TRBD2 might be the D (6 bases). This CDR3 is 15 amino acids long. CDR1 is MNHEY and CDR2 is SVGEGT in the germline V gene. Trimming shortened V by 4 bases and J by 3 bases, and 12 bases separated the two germline ends. This chain's CDR3 is CASSSTRRDTGELFF. CDR3 sequence (DNA): TGTGCCAGCAGTTCGACTAGACGGGACACCGGGGAGCTGTTTTTT.

This clonotype was picked up many times. The chain employs TRBV6-5 and TRBJ1-4; a possible D gene is TRBD1 (6 bases). Trimming pared 0 bases from V and 4 bases from J, leaving 15 bases between. This CDR3 is 17 amino acids long. Germline V CDR1 and CDR2: MNHEY, SVGAGI. CDR3 sequence: CASSYSGAGGGNEKLFF. CDR3 nucleotides: TGTGCCAGCAGTTACTCGGGGGCGGGCGGGGGTAATGAAAAACTGTTTTTT.

This clonotype was observed at least ten times. The chain is built from TRBV5-6 and TRBJ2-4; no definite D call. Trimming took 3 bases from V and 6 from J, leaving 13 bases between them. The germline V gene encodes CDR1 SGHDT and CDR2 YYEEEE. The CDR3 has 14 residues. This CDR3 reads CASSSTAGSNIQYF. CDR3 DNA: TGTGCCAGCAGCTCCACGGCAGGATCAAACATTCAGTACTTC. The entire variable domain, with the rest obtained from reference TRBV5-6 and TRBJ2-4, is as follows: DAGVTQSPTHLIKTRGQQVTLRCSPKSGHDTVSWYQQALGQGPQFIFQYYEEEERQRGNFPDRFSGHQFPNYSSELNVNALLLGDSALYLCASSSTAGSNIQYFGAGTRLSVL.

The V call is TRBV10-3, the J call TRBJ2-1; D perhaps matches TRBD1 (5 bases). Germline V gives CDR1 ENHRY, CDR2 SYGVKD. Trimming removed 6 bases from V and 3 bases from J, with 15 bases in between. The CDR3 has 15 amino acids. The CDR3 DNA follows: TGTGCCATCAGCCTGGGGCTCCTCTGCTACAATGAGCAGTTCTTC. It encodes CAISLGLLCYNEQFF.

This clonotype showed up many times. The chain joins TRBV5-1 to TRBJ2-2; D gene unclear. Germline lookup yields CDR1 SGHRS and CDR2 YFSETQ. The V end lost 4 bases, the J end lost 0 bases, and 10 bases lay between the germline ends. The CDR3 loop spans 15 amino acids. The CDR3 sequence is CASSRFASNTGELFF. CDR3 nucleotide sequence: TGCGCCAGCAGCCGGTTCGCCTCGAACACCGGGGAGCTGTTTTTT.

This chain links TRBV29-1 with TRBJ1-2, with 9 bases identical to TRBD1. V dropped 5 bases and J dropped 4; count of bases not matched to a gene: 14. The CDR3 sequence is 16 residues long. Germline-derived CDR1 and CDR2 are SQVTM and ANQGSEA. CDR3 region: CSVSSTGGFVSYGYTF. In DNA, the CDR3 is TGCAGCGTTTCTAGTACAGGGGGCTTTGTGAGCTATGGCTACACCTTC.

By frequency in the sample, this clonotype is medium-sized. The genes are TRBV12-3 or TRBV12-4 and TRBJ1-1; D unresolved. Trimming stripped 11 bases from V and 4 bases from J, with 14 bases between. This CDR3 is 12 amino acids long. The CDR3 nucleotides read TGTGCCTCATTCCGGGTTGGCACTGAAGCTTTCTTT. This encodes CASFRVGTEAFF.

This clonotype has ten or more counts. The J gene is TRBJ2-7, the V gene TRBV28; 7 bases are a match to TRBD1. The CDR3 is 14 amino acids. The ends lost 6 bases at V and 7 bases at J; junction bases unmatched: 12. The germline V gene encodes CDR1 MDHEN and CDR2 SYDVKM. Here the CDR3 reads CASRNRDSFGEQYV. CDR3 nucleotide sequence: TGTGCCAGCAGAAACCGGGACAGCTTTGGAGAGCAGTACGTC.